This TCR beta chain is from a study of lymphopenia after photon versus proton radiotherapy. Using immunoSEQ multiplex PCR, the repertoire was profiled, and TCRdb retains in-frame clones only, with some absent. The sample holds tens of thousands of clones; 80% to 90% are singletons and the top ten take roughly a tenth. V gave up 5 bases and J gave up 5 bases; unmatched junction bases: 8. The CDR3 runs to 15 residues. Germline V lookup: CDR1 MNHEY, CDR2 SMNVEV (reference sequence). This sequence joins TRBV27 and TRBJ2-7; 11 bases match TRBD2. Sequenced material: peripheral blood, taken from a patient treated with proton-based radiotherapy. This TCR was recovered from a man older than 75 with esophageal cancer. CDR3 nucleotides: TGTGCCAGCAGTCGGAAACTAGCGGGAGTCCACGAGCAGTACTTC. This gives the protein CASSRKLAGVHEQYF.